The rows below give T cell receptor beta chains drawn from one sample of a study of shared clonotypes between healthy human individuals. The protocol was immunoSEQ multiplex PCR, while the TCRdb copy is restricted to in-frame clones and leaves out a portion. The sample consists of about 2.4 million clones, over 85% of them appearing once. Sequencing was performed on naive CD4+ T cells from PBMCs. The receptors here all came from a man between 18 and 35 years old in good health. Some clones in this sample may be carry-over from other donors' samples. The CDR3 runs from the conserved cysteine through the conserved F or W. A D gene is named only where the DNA matches it firmly. Clone size, where shown, is once, few, many, or a class for clones that have expanded.

J gene: TRBJ1-2; clone size: NA; V gene: TRBV13; D gene: NA; CDR3 protein: CASSPGRSSRIIAGMSYGYTF; CDR3 DNA: TGTGCCAGCAGCCCAGGACGTAGCAGTCGTATTATCGCCGGGATGTCCTATGGCTACACCTTC
J gene: TRBJ1-2; clone size: NA; V gene: TRBV11-2; D gene: TRBD1; CDR3 protein: CASSSDRVRDGYTF; CDR3 DNA: TGTGCCAGCAGCTCAGACAGGGTCAGGGATGGCTACACCTTC
J gene: TRBJ2-1; clone size: NA; V gene: TRBV2; D gene: NA; CDR3 protein: CASSVEGPFNEQFF; CDR3 DNA: TGTGCCAGCAGTGTGGAGGGACCCTTCAATGAGCAGTTCTTC
J gene: TRBJ2-5; clone size: NA; V gene: TRBV4-2; D gene: TRBD2; CDR3 protein: CASSQLALGGQLAGETQYF; CDR3 DNA: TGTGCCAGCAGCCAACTCGCTCTGGGGGGGCAGCTAGCGGGCGAGACCCAGTACTTC
J gene: TRBJ1-1; clone size: few; V gene: TRBV30; D gene: NA; CDR3 protein: CAWRSGNTEAFF; CDR3 DNA: TGTGCCTGGAGGAGTGGGAACACTGAAGCTTTCTTT
J gene: TRBJ2-7; clone size: NA; V gene: TRBV7-2; D gene: TRBD2; CDR3 protein: CASSLGLAGAWEQYF; CDR3 DNA: TGTGCCAGCAGCCTAGGACTAGCGGGAGCTTGGGAGCAGTACTTC
J gene: TRBJ2-7; clone size: NA; V gene: TRBV7-6; D gene: NA; CDR3 protein: CASSLGRGGVQYF; CDR3 DNA: TGTGCCAGCAGCTTGGGACGGGGCGGCGTGCAGTACTTC
J gene: TRBJ1-3; clone size: NA; V gene: TRBV19; D gene: TRBD1; CDR3 protein: CASSDRADGNTIYF; CDR3 DNA: TGTGCCAGTAGTGACAGGGCGGATGGAAACACCATATATTTT
J gene: TRBJ2-3; clone size: NA; V gene: TRBV28; D gene: TRBD1; CDR3 protein: CASSLWGQGANTDTQYF; CDR3 DNA: TGTGCCAGCAGTTTATGGGGACAGGGGGCTAATACAGATACGCAGTATTTT
J gene: TRBJ1-2; clone size: NA; V gene: TRBV5-1; D gene: NA; CDR3 protein: CASSVSGAVYGYTF; CDR3 DNA: TGCGCCAGCAGCGTTTCAGGGGCCGTCTATGGCTACACCTTC
J gene: TRBJ2-5; clone size: once; V gene: TRBV7-9; D gene: NA; CDR3 protein: CASSLEVGGAQETQYF; CDR3 DNA: TGTGCCAGCAGCTTAGAAGTCGGCGGGGCCCAAGAGACCCAGTACTTC
J gene: TRBJ2-7; clone size: NA; V gene: TRBV18; D gene: NA; CDR3 protein: CASSPNTGFYEQYF; CDR3 DNA: TGTGCCAGCTCACCAAACACAGGATTTTACGAGCAGTACTTC
J gene: TRBJ1-1; clone size: NA; V gene: TRBV10-3; D gene: NA; CDR3 protein: CAISEVWVLDTEAFF; CDR3 DNA: TGTGCCATCAGTGAGGTCTGGGTTCTTGACACTGAAGCTTTCTTT
J gene: TRBJ1-1; clone size: NA; V gene: TRBV9; D gene: NA; CDR3 protein: CASSVVGQMNTEAFF; CDR3 DNA: TGTGCCAGCAGCGTAGTTGGGCAAATGAACACTGAAGCTTTCTTT
J gene: TRBJ2-5; clone size: NA; V gene: TRBV6-5; D gene: TRBD2; CDR3 protein: CASSWGGQETQYF; CDR3 DNA: TGTGCCAGCAGTTGGGGGGGCCAAGAGACCCAGTACTTC
J gene: TRBJ1-1; clone size: NA; V gene: TRBV9; D gene: NA; CDR3 protein: CASSVLSNTEAFF; CDR3 DNA: TGTGCCAGCAGCGTCTTATCGAACACTGAAGCTTTCTTT
J gene: TRBJ1-5; clone size: NA; V gene: TRBV28; D gene: NA; CDR3 protein: CASNEKEQPQHF; CDR3 DNA: TGTGCCAGCAATGAGAAAGAACAGCCCCAGCATTTT
J gene: TRBJ1-2; clone size: NA; V gene: TRBV4-3; D gene: TRBD1; CDR3 protein: CASSQATGEGYGYTF; CDR3 DNA: TGCGCCAGCAGCCAAGCGACAGGGGAAGGCTATGGCTACACCTTC
J gene: TRBJ2-2; clone size: NA; V gene: TRBV7-9; D gene: TRBD2; CDR3 protein: CASSPTSGNTGELFF; CDR3 DNA: TGTGCCAGCAGCCCGACTAGCGGGAACACCGGGGAGCTGTTTTTT
J gene: TRBJ2-1; clone size: NA; V gene: TRBV27; D gene: TRBD2; CDR3 protein: CASSIYTLGLAGGNEQFF; CDR3 DNA: TGTGCCAGCAGTATTTATACCCTGGGACTAGCGGGAGGTAATGAGCAGTTCTTC
J gene: TRBJ2-7; clone size: NA; V gene: TRBV5-1; D gene: TRBD2; CDR3 protein: CASSSSGTSGLSSYEQYF; CDR3 DNA: TGCGCCAGCAGCTCCTCCGGGACTAGCGGGTTAAGCTCCTACGAGCAGTACTTC
J gene: TRBJ1-2; clone size: few; V gene: TRBV7-9; D gene: TRBD1; CDR3 protein: CASSLLRQGNYGYTF; CDR3 DNA: TGTGCCAGCAGCTTATTGAGACAGGGGAACTATGGCTACACCTTC
J gene: TRBJ2-2; clone size: NA; V gene: TRBV2; D gene: NA; CDR3 protein: CASSREAGELFF; CDR3 DNA: TGTGCCAGCAGCAGGGAGGCCGGGGAGCTGTTTTTT
J gene: TRBJ2-5; clone size: NA; V gene: TRBV18; D gene: TRBD1; CDR3 protein: CASSPRGQWGETQYF; CDR3 DNA: TGTGCCAGCTCACCACGGGGACAGTGGGGAGAGACCCAGTACTTC
J gene: TRBJ2-7; clone size: NA; V gene: TRBV7-2; D gene: TRBD2; CDR3 protein: CASSTREGSYEQYF; CDR3 DNA: TGTGCCAGCAGCACCCGGGAGGGCTCCTACGAGCAGTACTTC
J gene: TRBJ2-3; clone size: NA; V gene: TRBV6-6; D gene: NA; CDR3 protein: CASGGYASTDTQYF; CDR3 DNA: TGTGCCAGTGGTGGATATGCTAGCACAGATACGCAGTATTTT
J gene: TRBJ1-3; clone size: NA; V gene: TRBV27; D gene: NA; CDR3 protein: CASSAAGAGNTIYF; CDR3 DNA: TGTGCCAGCAGTGCGGCAGGGGCCGGAAACACCATATATTTT
J gene: TRBJ2-7; clone size: NA; V gene: TRBV2; D gene: NA; CDR3 protein: CASRTGTYEQYF; CDR3 DNA: TGTGCCAGCAGAACCGGGACTTACGAGCAGTACTTC
J gene: TRBJ2-2; clone size: NA; V gene: TRBV4-2; D gene: NA; CDR3 protein: CASRQDRLHTGELFF; CDR3 DNA: TGTGCCAGCAGACAAGACCGACTGCACACCGGGGAGCTGTTTTTT
J gene: TRBJ2-1; clone size: NA; V gene: TRBV5-6; D gene: TRBD2; CDR3 protein: CASSTGLARSYNEQFF; CDR3 DNA: TGTGCCAGCAGCACCGGACTAGCGAGGTCCTACAATGAGCAGTTCTTC
J gene: TRBJ2-7; clone size: once; V gene: TRBV11-3; D gene: NA; CDR3 protein: CASSPGTGEGVEQYF; CDR3 DNA: TGTGCCAGCAGCCCTGGGACCGGAGAAGGGGTCGAGCAGTACTTC
J gene: TRBJ2-5; clone size: NA; V gene: TRBV5-1; D gene: NA; CDR3 protein: CASSVQGEKETQYF; CDR3 DNA: TGCGCCAGCAGCGTTCAAGGAGAGAAAGAGACCCAGTACTTC
J gene: TRBJ2-1; clone size: NA; V gene: TRBV19; D gene: TRBD2; CDR3 protein: CASSKSGRAFRGSEQFF; CDR3 DNA: TGTGCCAGTAGTAAGAGCGGGAGGGCCTTTCGTGGGAGTGAGCAGTTCTTC